A selection of T cell receptor beta chains follows, all from one sample in a study of T cells in Graves' hyperthyroidism and ophthalmopathy. Each CDR3 protein gets one entry after TCRdb re-called the multiplex PCR reads with MiXCR. The data show over 250,000 distinct CDR3 sequences, approximately 23% seen once. Specimen: blood. These receptors all stem from a man under 40 with Graves' ophthalmopathy. CDR3s include the opening cysteine and the closing phenylalanine or tryptophan. Each record gives: D gene, J gene, V gene, clone size, CDR3 protein, CDR3 DNA. The D gene is left open where the match is weak. Only part of the rows carry a size: once, few, many, or a class if the clone is expanded.

d_call: -
j_call: TRBJ1-2
v_call: TRBV28
clone_size: few
cdr3_aa: CASSPVAGANYGYTF
cdr3_nt: TGTGCCAGCAGTCCCGTTGCAGGGGCGAACTATGGCTACACCTTC

d_call: -
j_call: TRBJ1-5
v_call: TRBV2
clone_size: many
cdr3_aa: CASSPRGYNQPQHF
cdr3_nt: TGTGCCAGCAGTCCCAGAGGGTACAATCAGCCCCAGCATTTT

d_call: TRBD2
j_call: TRBJ2-1
v_call: TRBV2
clone_size: few
cdr3_aa: CATTGTRGSNEQFF
cdr3_nt: TGTGCCACCACCGGGACTAGGGGTTCTAATGAGCAGTTCTTC

d_call: TRBD1
j_call: TRBJ1-1
v_call: TRBV27
clone_size: many
cdr3_aa: CASSEGTGMAEAFF
cdr3_nt: TGTGCCAGCAGTGAAGGGACAGGGATGGCTGAAGCTTTCTTT

d_call: -
j_call: TRBJ2-7
v_call: TRBV28
clone_size: many
cdr3_aa: CASSLSGGSYEQYF
cdr3_nt: TGTGCCAGCAGTTTATCGGGCGGATCCTACGAGCAGTACTTC

d_call: -
j_call: TRBJ2-3
v_call: TRBV6-1
clone_size: few
cdr3_aa: CASLLGWAGTDTQYF
cdr3_nt: TGTGCCAGCCTCTTAGGTTGGGCGGGCACAGATACGCAGTATTTT

d_call: TRBD2
j_call: TRBJ2-1
v_call: TRBV27
clone_size: many
cdr3_aa: CASRRGIGLAGGSSYNEQFF
cdr3_nt: TGTGCCAGCAGGCGAGGCATAGGACTAGCGGGAGGGAGCTCCTACAATGAGCAGTTCTTC

d_call: TRBD2
j_call: TRBJ2-1
v_call: TRBV7-2
clone_size: -
cdr3_aa: CASSLSGGMINEQFF
cdr3_nt: TGTGCCAGCAGCTTATCGGGAGGCATGATTAATGAGCAGTTCTTC

d_call: -
j_call: TRBJ2-7
v_call: TRBV6-2/TRBV6-3
clone_size: -
cdr3_aa: CASAPVIARTYEQYF
cdr3_nt: TGTGCCAGCGCCCCCGTTATTGCCCGAACCTACGAGCAGTACTTC

d_call: TRBD2
j_call: TRBJ2-7
v_call: TRBV12-3/TRBV12-4
clone_size: few
cdr3_aa: CASSPRTSGSAGSEQYF
cdr3_nt: TGTGCCAGCTCACCGAGGACTAGCGGGAGCGCCGGGAGCGAGCAGTACTTC

d_call: -
j_call: TRBJ2-1
v_call: TRBV7-9
clone_size: few
cdr3_aa: CASSFPNSYNEQFF
cdr3_nt: TGTGCCAGCAGCTTCCCCAACTCCTACAATGAGCAGTTCTTC

d_call: TRBD2
j_call: TRBJ2-5
v_call: TRBV3-1
clone_size: many
cdr3_aa: CASTLAGRQETQYF
cdr3_nt: TGTGCCAGCACCCTAGCGGGACGACAAGAGACCCAGTACTTC

d_call: TRBD1
j_call: TRBJ2-5
v_call: TRBV12-3/TRBV12-4
clone_size: -
cdr3_aa: CASSSGTGVKETQYF
cdr3_nt: TGTGCCAGCAGTTCCGGGACAGGGGTAAAAGAGACCCAGTACTTC

d_call: TRBD2
j_call: TRBJ2-2
v_call: TRBV7-9
clone_size: -
cdr3_aa: CASSTGLAGFGLFF
cdr3_nt: TGTGCCAGCAGCACCGGACTAGCTGGGTTCGGTCTGTTTTTT

d_call: TRBD2
j_call: TRBJ2-3
v_call: TRBV28
clone_size: many
cdr3_aa: CASSPSGRATDTQYF
cdr3_nt: TGTGCCAGCAGCCCGAGCGGGAGGGCCACAGATACGCAGTATTTT

d_call: -
j_call: TRBJ2-2
v_call: TRBV3-1
clone_size: many
cdr3_aa: CASSRYSLTGELFF
cdr3_nt: TGTGCCAGCAGCCGATACAGCCTGACCGGGGAGCTGTTTTTT

d_call: -
j_call: TRBJ1-3
v_call: TRBV6-1
clone_size: -
cdr3_aa: CASSEATSTIYF
cdr3_nt: TGTGCCAGCAGTGAAGCGACGAGCACCATATATTTT